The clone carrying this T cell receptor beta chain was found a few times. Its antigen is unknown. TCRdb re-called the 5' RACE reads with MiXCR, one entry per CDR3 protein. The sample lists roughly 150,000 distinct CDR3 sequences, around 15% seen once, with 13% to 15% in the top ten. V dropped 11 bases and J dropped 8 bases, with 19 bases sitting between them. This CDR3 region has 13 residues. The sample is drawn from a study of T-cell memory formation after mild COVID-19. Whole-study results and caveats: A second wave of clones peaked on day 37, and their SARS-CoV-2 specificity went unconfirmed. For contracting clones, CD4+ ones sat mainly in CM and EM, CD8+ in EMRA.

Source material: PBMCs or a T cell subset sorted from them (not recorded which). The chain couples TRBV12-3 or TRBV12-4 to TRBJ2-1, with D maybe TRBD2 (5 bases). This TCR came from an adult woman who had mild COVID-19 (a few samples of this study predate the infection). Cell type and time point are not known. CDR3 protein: CAERRAGDYEQFF. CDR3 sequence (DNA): TGTGCCGAGCGGCGGGCAGGCGACTATGAGCAGTTCTTC.